The 5 T cell receptor beta chains below were found in one sample sequenced in a study of T-cell memory formation after mild COVID-19. A single record per CDR3 protein comes from TCRdb applying MiXCR to the 5' RACE reads. The top ten clones hold 13% to 15% of a sample with approximately 150,000 distinct CDR3 sequences, roughly 15% of them seen once. The sample was PBMCs or a T cell subset sorted from them (not recorded which). The receptors originated from an adult woman who had mild COVID-19 (a few samples of this study predate the infection). Cell type and time point are not known.

The rearrangement uses TRBV29-1 and TRBJ2-5, with D possibly TRBD2 on 6 matching bases. This CDR3 contains 16 residues. Germline-derived CDR1 and CDR2 are SQVTM and ANQGSEA. V was trimmed by 6 bases and J by 6 bases, leaving 26 bases between them. In DNA form, the CDR3 reads TGCAGCGTCGGAGGGAATATTCGGACTGGGGAAAAGACCCAGTACTTC. Translated: CSVGGNIRTGEKTQYF. Full variable domain (remainder filled in from reference TRBV29-1 and TRBJ2-5): SAVISQKPSRDICQRGTSLTIQCQVDSQVTMMFWYRQQPGQSLTLIATANQGSEATYESGFVIDKFPISRPNLTFSTLTVSNMSPEDSSIYLCSVGGNIRTGEKTQYFGPGTRLLVL.

This clonotype has just a few counts. This sequence joins TRBV6-6 and TRBJ1-2; D is ambiguous. This CDR3 has 14 amino acids. The V end lost 2 bases, the J end lost 0 bases, and 7 bases lay between the germline ends. The germline CDR1 and CDR2 sequences are MNHNY and SVGAGI (reference sequence). CDR3 residues: CASSYVPANYGYTF. The CDR3, as DNA: TGTGCCAGCAGTTACGTTCCAGCTAACTATGGCTACACCTTC.

In this sample, this clonotype turned up a few times. The J gene is TRBJ2-7, the V gene TRBV10-3; the D gene is possibly TRBD2 (6 bases). Germline CDR1 reads ENHRY; CDR2 reads SYGVKD. The CDR3 has 17 residues. Trimming cost V 0 bases and J 5 bases, with 20 bases left between them. CDR3 region: CAISESPDYPWHDEQYF. The CDR3 nucleotides read TGTGCCATCAGTGAGTCCCCGGACTATCCGTGGCACGACGAGCAGTACTTC.

The V call is TRBV3-1, the J call TRBJ1-1; a weak D match, TRBD1 (5 bases). Germline V gene data show CDR1 as LGHDT and CDR2 as YNNKEL (reference sequence). The CDR3 runs to 16 residues. The germline V and J ends were trimmed by 1 base and 7 bases, with 19 bases remaining between them. The CDR3 loop reads CASSQVPTAYDFEAFF. The CDR3, as DNA: TGTGCCAGCAGCCAAGTACCGACAGCTTATGACTTTGAAGCTTTCTTT. Complete variable domain (other parts from reference TRBV3-1 and TRBJ1-1): DTAVSQTPKYLVTQMGNDKSIKCEQNLGHDTMYWYKQDSKKFLKIMFSYNNKELIINETVPNRFSPKSPDKAHLNLHINSLELGDSAVYFCASSQVPTAYDFEAFFGQGTRLTVV.

This clonotype turned up a few times. The rearrangement joins TRBV12-3 or TRBV12-4 to TRBJ2-6; D may be TRBD1 (5 bases). V was pared by 6 bases and J by 5 bases, with 11 bases between. The CDR3 sequence is 14 residues long. CDR3 protein: CASSQGRRANVLTF. The CDR3 bases are TGTGCCAGCAGCCAGGGTCGCCGGGCCAACGTCCTGACTTTC.